This T cell receptor beta chain is from a study of blood T cell repertoires in COVID-19. Background on the study: Material from acute and convalescent COVID-19 was sourced from the United States, Italy and Spain. The cDNA or gDNA used as material had been derived from T cells, B-cell-depleted T cells, or PBMCs.

V gave up 4 bases and J gave up 4 bases; unmatched junction bases: 8. This CDR3 has 16 residues. Per the germline V gene, CDR1 is SEHNR and CDR2 is FQNEAQ (reference sequence). Original processing notes: Quantification of nucleated cells was approximated via reference gene primer amplification. The method was immunoSEQ multiplex PCR; TCRdb's version includes in-frame clones alone and lacks a portion of them. That table is the source of V, J and clone size, and D and trimming were worked out from the DNA. The sample has 120,000 to 150,000 clones; about 92% are singletons. The source of this sequence is a human donor in a cohort sampled during active COVID-19. Sequencing used peripheral blood. The chain uses TRBV7-9 and TRBJ1-5; 9 nucleotides line up with TRBD1. In DNA form, the CDR3 reads TGTGCCAGCAGCTCCTACAGGGGGCGAAAAAATCAGCCCCAGCATTTT. Protein sequence: CASSSYRGRKNQPQHF. Complete variable domain (other parts from reference TRBV7-9 and TRBJ1-5): DTGVSQNPRHKITKRGQNVTFRCDPISEHNRLYWYRQTLGQGPEFLTYFQNEAQLEKSRLLSDRFSAERPKGSFSTLEIQRTEQGDSAMYLCASSSYRGRKNQPQHFGDGTRLSIL.